These 24 T cell receptor beta chains came from one sample sequenced in a study of cytomegalovirus exposure and HLA in healthy donors. The PCR contained 60 Vbeta and 13 Jbeta primers. Profiled with immunoSEQ multiplex PCR; TCRdb holds only in-frame clones, not every one. The sample's table shows roughly 200,000 clones. Sequencing was carried out using PBMCs. These TCRs come from a girl under 10 years old in good health and CMV-seropositive.

The V and J genes are TRBV4-1 and TRBJ2-7; no definite D call. Trimming took off 1 base at V and 3 bases at J, with 7 bases between the two ends. Germline V gene sequence: CDR1 MGHRA, CDR2 YSYEKL. The CDR3 length is 13 residues. The CDR3 DNA is TGCGCCAGCAGCCAAGTCTTAGACTACGAGCAGTACTTC. This translates into CASSQVLDYEQYF.

This chain connects TRBV27 to TRBJ2-5; possibly TRBD2 for D (5 bases). The CDR3 has 10 residues. V lost 8 bases and J lost 6, with 7 bases in between. Germline assignment: CDR1 MNHEY and CDR2 SMNVEV (reference sequence). In DNA form, the CDR3 reads TGTGCCAGCGGGAGAAAGACCCAGTACTTC. This codes for CASGRKTQYF.

The V and J genes are TRBV28 and TRBJ1-5, with TRBD1 as a possible D gene (6 bases). This CDR3 region has 16 residues. Germline V gives CDR1 MDHEN, CDR2 SYDVKM. The V end lost 6 bases, the J end lost 4 bases, and 19 bases lay between the germline ends. In DNA, the CDR3 is TGTGCCAGCAGATCAGGCTTACAGGGTTTTAATCAGCCCCAGCATTTT. It yields the protein CASRSGLQGFNQPQHF.

The genes are TRBV25-1 and TRBJ2-2; 9 bases align to TRBD1. The CDR3 length is 14 residues. The junction had 4 bases not matched to a gene; V was cut back by 4 bases and J by 7 bases. The V gene's germline CDR1 is MGHDK and CDR2 SYGVNS. Here the CDR3 reads CASSGDRADGELFF. DNA of the CDR3: TGTGCCAGCAGTGGGGACAGGGCGGACGGGGAGCTGTTTTTT.

The rearrangement links TRBV6-5 to TRBJ2-1; D possibly corresponds to TRBD2 (6 bases). CDR3 length: 15 residues. Germline CDR1 MNHEY, CDR2 SVGAGI. The germline V and J ends were trimmed by 6 bases and 5 bases, with 17 bases remaining between them. The CDR3 DNA reads TGTGCCAGCAGACTTCTACTGGGAGGTGACAATGAGCAGTTCTTC. Protein product: CASRLLLGGDNEQFF.

Of note for this clone: It is likely a read error, because the conserved phenylalanine at the end of the CDR3 is missing. The DNA is omitted, as the CDR3 cannot be located on it reliably, and the CDR3 follows TCRdb's listing. V and J are TRBV11-2 and TRBJ2-7; the table's D gene call, TRBD2, was not cross checked with the DNA. The CDR3 comprises 14 residues, both ends counted. Looked up from germline, CDR1 is SGHAT and CDR2 is FQNNGV. CDR3 protein: CASSLDSGLATLAL.

The chain joins TRBV2 to TRBJ1-1, with 8 bases aligning to TRBD1. The germline V gene has CDR1 SNHLY and CDR2 FYNNEI. Trimming cost V 4 bases and J 5 bases; bases outside gene matches: 6. The CDR3 covers 14 residues. In nucleotides, the CDR3 is TGTGCCAGCAGTGTATGGCAGGGGGCGACTGAAGCTTTCTTT. It encodes CASSVWQGATEAFF.

V is TRBV19 and J is TRBJ1-5; 10 bases fit TRBD1. The CDR3 has 14 amino acids. V shed 4 bases, J shed 4 bases, and the junction held 1 base outside the gene matches. From germline, CDR1 is LNHDA and CDR2 SQIVND (reference sequence). CDR3 nucleotides: TGTGCCAGTAGTAGGGACAGGGGAAATCAGCCCCAGCATTTT. It is translated as CASSRDRGNQPQHF.

The CDR3 DNA is TGTGCCAGCAGGGCCCCGACAAGCACAGATACGCAGTATTTT. It translates to CASRAPTSTDTQYF. J is TRBJ2-3 and V is TRBV28; D unclear. The germline gives CDR1 MDHEN, CDR2 SYDVKM. The CDR3 contains 14 residues. Trimming removed 6 bases from V and 0 bases from J, with 10 bases in between.

The chain recombines TRBV7-2 with TRBJ2-2; TRBD1 might be the D (5 bases). CDR1 and CDR2 (germline): SGHTA, FQGNSA. The CDR3 contains 16 residues. V was cut by 5 bases and J by 0 bases, with 13 bases left in between. CDR3 in DNA: TGTGCCAGCAGCCCACAGGCCCTCGCGAACACCGGGGAGCTGTTTTTT. It codes for CASSPQALANTGELFF.

The chain recombines TRBV27 with TRBJ1-1, with a possible D match to TRBD1 (6 bases). CDR1 MNHEY and CDR2 SMNVEV come from the germline V gene (reference sequence). CDR3 length: 15 amino acids. V was trimmed by 6 bases and J by 0 bases, leaving 14 bases between them. The CDR3: CASSPRRQVNTEAFF. In DNA form, the CDR3 reads TGTGCCAGCAGCCCAAGGCGACAGGTGAACACTGAAGCTTTCTTT.

The chain links TRBV2 to TRBJ2-2; TRBD1 matches 8 bases. The CDR3 length is 14 residues. Germline V gene data show CDR1 as SNHLY and CDR2 as FYNNEI. The V and J ends lost 8 bases and 3 bases, in that order; junction bases with no gene match: 5. CDR3 nucleotide sequence: TGTGCCAGCCAGGACAGGGTGTACACCGGGGAGCTGTTTTTT. This encodes CASQDRVYTGELFF.

The genes are TRBV27 and TRBJ2-1, with 9 bases identical to TRBD1. Germline loops: CDR1 MNHEY, CDR2 SMNVEV (reference sequence). This CDR3 is built from 15 residues. V lost 3 bases, J lost 1 base, and 1 base stayed unmatched. The CDR3 loop is CASSFDRGSYNEQFF. The CDR3 DNA sequence: TGTGCCAGCAGTTTTGACAGGGGGTCCTACAATGAGCAGTTCTTC.

This chain uses TRBV18 with TRBJ2-1, with 10 bases matching TRBD2. This CDR3 spans 16 amino acids. Germline trimming cut 0 bases from V and 8 bases from J; bases unmatched to any gene: 7. Germline CDR1 is KGHSH and CDR2 is LQKENI. This CDR3 reads CASSPPGLAGEDEQFF. The CDR3 DNA sequence: TGTGCCAGCTCACCACCGGGGCTAGCGGGAGAGGATGAGCAGTTCTTC. Based on the CDR3 plus reference TRBV18 and TRBJ2-1, the full variable domain is NAGVMQNPRHLVRRRGQEARLRCSPMKGHSHVYWYRQLPEEGLKFMVYLQKENIIDESGMPKERFSAEFPKEGPSILRIQQVVRGDSAAYFCASSPPGLAGEDEQFFGPGTRLTVL.

The chain is built from TRBV4-1 and TRBJ2-7; no definite D call. CDR3 size: 13 residues. The germline CDR1 and CDR2 sequences are MGHRA and YSYEKL. The V end lost 2 bases, the J end lost 2 bases, and 7 bases lay between the germline ends. In DNA form, the CDR3 reads TGCGCCAGCAGCCAAACTCCTACCTACGAGCAGTACTTC. It specifies CASSQTPTYEQYF.

The rearrangement uses TRBV5-4 and TRBJ2-7; a possible D gene is TRBD2 (6 bases). This CDR3 has 14 residues. The V and J ends lost 0 bases and 4 bases respectively, with 11 bases between them. The V gene's germline CDR1 is SGHNT and CDR2 YYREEE (reference sequence). The DNA for the CDR3 is TGTGCCAGCAGCTTGGCCGGGGGTAGATACGAGCAGTACTTC. Encoded protein: CASSLAGGRYEQYF.

The chain carries TRBV30 and TRBJ2-5; 15 bases match TRBD2. Per germline, CDR1 GTSNPN and CDR2 SVGIG (reference sequence). The V and J ends lost 4 bases and 5 bases, in that order; junction bases with no gene match: 8. CDR3 length: 16 amino acids. In DNA, the CDR3 is TGTGCCTGGAATTTCGGACTAGCGGGAGGGCCGGAGACCCAGTACTTC. Translating gives CAWNFGLAGGPETQYF.

V and J are TRBV29-1 and TRBJ2-1, with TRBD2 matching over 7 bases. The V gene's germline CDR1 is SQVTM and CDR2 ANQGSEA. Losses at the gene ends were 4 bases for V and 6 bases for J; bases not matched to a gene: 9. The CDR3 contains 14 residues. The CDR3 coding sequence is TGCAGCGTTGTAGGTCGACTAGCTCTCAATGAGCAGTTCTTC. Residues: CSVVGRLALNEQFF.

The chain is built from TRBV10-3 and TRBJ2-2; 9 bases are a match to TRBD1. The CDR3 contains 16 residues. V dropped 4 bases and J dropped 1; count of bases not matched to a gene: 4. From germline, CDR1 is ENHRY and CDR2 SYGVKD. The CDR3 is CAISGGGQGNTGELFF. The CDR3 DNA is TGTGCCATCAGTGGGGGGGGACAGGGGAACACCGGGGAGCTGTTTTTT.

The genes are TRBV6-6 and TRBJ2-1; no clear D. Germline lookup yields CDR1 MNHNY and CDR2 SVGAGI (reference sequence). The V gene lost 2 bases and the J gene lost 4 bases, with 9 bases spanning the gap. This CDR3 comprises 14 residues. DNA of the CDR3: TGTGCCAGCAGTTACGCCGACTTGTACAATGAGCAGTTCTTC. This codes for CASSYADLYNEQFF.

The chain joins TRBV7-6 to TRBJ2-7, with TRBD2 identical over 9 bases. V lost 3 bases to trimming and J lost 4 bases; unmatched junction nucleotides: 10. This CDR3 has 16 residues. The germline gives CDR1 SGHVS, CDR2 FNYEAQ. CDR3 sequence reads: CASSLRPSGTYYEQYF. The CDR3 bases are TGTGCCAGCAGCTTGCGGCCTAGCGGGACCTATTACGAGCAGTACTTC. Full variable domain (remainder filled in from reference TRBV7-6 and TRBJ2-7): GAGVSQSPRYKVTKRGQDVALRCDPISGHVSLYWYRQALGQGPEFLTYFNYEAQQDKSGLPNDRFSAERPEGSISTLTIQRTEQRDSAMYRCASSLRPSGTYYEQYFGPGTRLTVT.

The chain carries TRBV30 and TRBJ2-5, with 10 bases identical to TRBD2. The V gene end was trimmed by 1 base and the J gene end by 4 bases; junction bases not matched to a gene: 0. CDR1 is GTSNPN and CDR2 is SVGIG in the germline V gene (reference sequence). The CDR3 extends over 13 amino acids. The CDR3 reads CAWSGLAGETQYF. CDR3 nucleotide sequence: TGTGCCTGGAGTGGACTAGCGGGAGAGACCCAGTACTTC.

The rearrangement uses TRBV19 and TRBJ1-2; D gene ambiguous. The CDR3 is 17 residues long. Germline CDR1 LNHDA, CDR2 SQIVND (reference sequence). The V end was cut by 0 bases, the J end by 8 bases, with 22 bases between. This CDR3 is CASSIDNAASYGVGYTF. The CDR3 DNA is TGTGCCAGTAGTATAGATAACGCGGCAAGCTATGGCGTAGGCTACACCTTC.

The chain uses TRBV28 and TRBJ2-3; 9 positions agree with TRBD2. The CDR3 is 21 amino acids. Germline V gives CDR1 MDHEN, CDR2 SYDVKM. Unmatched junction bases numbered 18, after V lost 2 bases and J lost 0 bases. As DNA, the CDR3 is TGTGCCAGCAGTTTAGTAGCGGGAGTGGAGGGGTGGGTTACTAGCACAGATACGCAGTATTTT. This translates into CASSLVAGVEGWVTSTDTQYF.